This record looks at one T cell receptor (beta chain) sequence and its context. Its target is not known. This entry comes from a study of cytomegalovirus exposure and HLA in healthy donors. Overall study: The 120 or so validation repertoires and the 666 first-cohort repertoires shared a platform, a later analysis reported. The study's findings and limits: Whilst most TCR sequences proved rare, a subset of public TCRs occurred across many donors. Cytomegalovirus-associated status was assigned to about 170 TCR beta chains.

Clones were read by immunoSEQ multiplex PCR, and TCRdb kept only the in-frame ones, dropping some. This sample has some 140,000 clones, with 86% found just once. V shed 7 bases, J shed 7 bases, and the junction held 3 bases outside the gene matches. This CDR3 contains 11 residues. The V gene's germline CDR1 is SEHNR and CDR2 FQNEAQ (reference sequence). The clonotype was recovered from a human donor in good health. The chain employs TRBV7-9 and TRBJ1-2, with TRBD1 matching over 7 bases. Sequenced input: PBMCs. CDR3 residues: CASTGTAGYTF. CDR3 DNA: TGTGCCAGCACCGGGACAGCTGGCTACACCTTC.